The clone carrying this T cell receptor beta chain was seen a handful of times. Enrollees, roughly 18 to 89 years old, lived in 24 US areas. Each participant's cohort was designated according to participant-reported clinical history. Two consecutive negative NP/OP PCR tests, clearance, or resolved symptoms defined Cohort 3 recovery. The entry originates in a study of blood T cell repertoires in COVID-19. As originally analysed: Amplification from reference gene primers served as the basis for estimated nucleated cell counts. Clones were read by immunoSEQ multiplex PCR, and TCRdb kept only the in-frame ones, dropping some. V, J and clone size derive from that table, while D and trimming were established from the DNA sequence. The table has a few hundred thousand clones, 70% to 90% seen once. The sequenced sample consisted of PBMCs or T cells enriched from blood (not recorded which). The receptor's source is a woman between 18 and 30 years old who had recovered from COVID-19.

CDR3 in amino acids: CASSGQMTEAFF. The CDR3 DNA sequence: TGTGCCAGCAGTGGTCAGATGACTGAAGCTTTCTTT. This chain joins TRBV2 and TRBJ1-1, with D unclear. Between the trimmed V and J ends, which lost 4 bases and 5 bases, there was a span of 8 bases. CDR1 is SNHLY, CDR2 FYNNEI, per germline. The CDR3 extends over 12 amino acids.